What follows are 10 T cell receptor beta chains derived from one specimen sequenced in a study of a mutant IDH1 vaccine in newly diagnosed glioma (dated by TCRdb to about 2021). What the time point label conveys for this sample: week 35, safety follow-up. Each vaccine dose was 300 ug of a 20-mer mutant IDH1 peptide in Montanide, given subcutaneously with topical imiquimod. The library was produced with the immunoSEQ multiplex PCR assay. TCRdb provides this immuneACCESS table in a form limited to in-frame rearrangements. Some clones are lacking; in checked studies, under half of them reflect an unresolved V gene, and why the rest are absent is not known. The sample table contains tens of thousands of clones; only one count was recorded for around 87% of them. The leading ten clones occupy roughly 1.5% of the sample. Their recognized antigens are unknown. The source was PBMCs, collected from a glioma patient whose treatment included an IDH1 peptide vaccine. These receptor sequences come from a man aged 35 to 55 with glioma.

The rearrangement joins TRBV7-2 to TRBJ2-1; TRBD2 aligns across 10 bases. Germline V gene lookup returns CDR1 SGHTA and CDR2 FQGNSA. This CDR3 comprises 18 residues. V lost 1 base and J lost 3; bases outside the gene matches: 9. The CDR3 DNA sequence: TGTGCCAGCAGCTTAGATCGGCTAGCGGGAGCGATCTACAATGAGCAGTTCTTC. It encodes CASSLDRLAGAIYNEQFF.

This clone occurred a few times. This chain joins TRBV28 and TRBJ2-7; possible D gene TRBD2, 6 bases. The CDR3 totals 16 residues. V lost 6 bases and J lost 1, with 19 bases in between. Germline V gene sequence: CDR1 MDHEN, CDR2 SYDVKM. This CDR3 is CASRDPGTLDSYEQYF. The CDR3 nucleotides read TGTGCCAGCAGGGACCCAGGGACTCTAGATTCCTACGAGCAGTACTTC.

The V gene is TRBV19, the J gene TRBJ1-1; D is perhaps TRBD1 (5 bases). The CDR3 spans 14 residues. With 7 bases removed from V and 0 bases from J, the gap between germline ends came to 12 bases. Germline CDR1 is LNHDA and CDR2 is SQIVND (reference sequence). The CDR3: CASTQGSMNTEAFF. The CDR3 region has the DNA TGTGCCAGTACCCAGGGCAGTATGAACACTGAAGCTTTCTTT. Full variable domain (missing parts from reference TRBV19 and TRBJ1-1): DGGITQSPKYLFRKEGQNVTLSCEQNLNHDAMYWYRQDPGQGLRLIYYSQIVNDFQKGDIAEGYSVSREKKESFPLTVTSAQKNPTAFYLCASTQGSMNTEAFFGQGTRLTVV.

This chain uses TRBV2 with TRBJ2-7, with TRBD2 as a possible D gene (6 bases). This CDR3 spans 11 amino acids. Trimming cost V 10 bases and J 10 bases, with 17 bases left between them. In germline, CDR1 is SNHLY, CDR2 FYNNEI. The CDR3 DNA reads as TGTGCCACCACACGGGACTCCCGCCAGTACTTC. Translated, it gives CATTRDSRQYF.

The chain uses TRBV4-1 and TRBJ2-1; 9 bases are a match to TRBD1. V trimming: 8 bases; J trimming: 9 bases; junction bases outside the gene matches: 8. Germline assignment: CDR1 MGHRA and CDR2 YSYEKL. This CDR3 has 13 amino acids. CDR3 in DNA: TGCGCCAGCTCAAGACAGGGGGTACCTGAGCAGTTCTTC. Translating gives CASSRQGVPEQFF.

The chain couples TRBV4-1 to TRBJ2-1; D not resolved. Looked up from germline, CDR1 is MGHRA and CDR2 is YSYEKL. The V gene lost 0 bases and the J gene lost 3 bases, with 6 bases spanning the gap. There are 14 residues in the CDR3. CDR3 coding DNA: TGCGCCAGCAGCCAAGATGTAAACTACAATGAGCAGTTCTTC. Translating gives CASSQDVNYNEQFF.

The chain links TRBV7-2 to TRBJ2-1; D is unresolved. The CDR3 spans 17 residues. Per the germline V gene, CDR1 is SGHTA and CDR2 is FQGNSA. V dropped 5 bases and J dropped 0 bases, with 17 bases sitting between them. The CDR3 DNA reads TGTGCCAGCAGCCGCAAACCGCTGGTAAGCTCCTACAATGAGCAGTTCTTC. It encodes CASSRKPLVSSYNEQFF.

The chain carries TRBV4-3 and TRBJ2-7, with 8 bases that match TRBD1. This CDR3 is built from 14 residues. V dropped 2 bases and J dropped 2; count of bases not matched to a gene: 2. Germline V gene data show CDR1 as LGHNA and CDR2 as YSLEER. CDR3 in DNA: TGCGCCAGCAGCCAAACACAGGGGGCCTACGAGCAGTACTTC. It yields the protein CASSQTQGAYEQYF.

This chain uses TRBV19 with TRBJ2-3, with D tentatively TRBD2 (5 bases). CDR3 length equals 16 residues. Per the germline V gene, CDR1 is LNHDA and CDR2 is SQIVND (reference sequence). The V gene lost 6 bases and the J gene lost 6 bases, with 22 bases spanning the gap. The CDR3 DNA reads TGTGCCAGTAGCCCCCGGCTAGCCGTCATGCGGGATACGCAGTATTTT. Protein product: CASSPRLAVMRDTQYF.

The genes are TRBV9 and TRBJ2-1, with D hard to call. The germline CDR1 and CDR2 sequences are SGDLS and YYNGEE. V was shortened by 0 bases and J by 7 bases, with 5 bases between the two germline ends. The CDR3 has 12 amino acids. The CDR3 sequence is CASSVAFNEQFF. The DNA of the CDR3 is TGTGCCAGCAGCGTAGCTTTTAATGAGCAGTTCTTC.